This record concerns one T cell receptor (beta chain) sequence. The antigen is undetermined. The record originates from a study of T cell repertoires in cytomegalovirus infection. The wider study: Well-studied HLA-B-restricted epitopes and recently identified HLA-C-restricted epitopes of CMV were both used in the study. A matching HLA type, together with CMV infection, was signaled by public TCR beta signatures.

Each CDR3 protein is one row after TCRdb ran MiXCR on the reads. Among 550,000 to 700,000 distinct CDR3 sequences, about 40% were seen once, and the ten largest hold about half. The study's findings and limits: HLA-C-restricted TCR beta clonotypes specific for CMV led the ex vivo response. Summed frequency of shared TCR beta families picked out CMV carriers who also had the relevant HLA.

The CDR3 is 12 residues long. From germline, CDR1 is MNHNS and CDR2 SASEGT. Trimming took off 8 bases at V and 0 bases at J, with 8 bases between the two ends. The chain uses TRBV6-1 and TRBJ2-7, with D unclear. The material sequenced was cultured PBMCs, taken from culture after CMV antigen stimulation. This TCR derives from a human donor in good health (CMV status not recorded). Some clones in this sample may be carry-over from other donors' samples. Written as DNA, the CDR3 is TGTGCCAGCGAGGTCTTCTCCTACGAGCAGTACTTC. Amino acids: CASEVFSYEQYF.